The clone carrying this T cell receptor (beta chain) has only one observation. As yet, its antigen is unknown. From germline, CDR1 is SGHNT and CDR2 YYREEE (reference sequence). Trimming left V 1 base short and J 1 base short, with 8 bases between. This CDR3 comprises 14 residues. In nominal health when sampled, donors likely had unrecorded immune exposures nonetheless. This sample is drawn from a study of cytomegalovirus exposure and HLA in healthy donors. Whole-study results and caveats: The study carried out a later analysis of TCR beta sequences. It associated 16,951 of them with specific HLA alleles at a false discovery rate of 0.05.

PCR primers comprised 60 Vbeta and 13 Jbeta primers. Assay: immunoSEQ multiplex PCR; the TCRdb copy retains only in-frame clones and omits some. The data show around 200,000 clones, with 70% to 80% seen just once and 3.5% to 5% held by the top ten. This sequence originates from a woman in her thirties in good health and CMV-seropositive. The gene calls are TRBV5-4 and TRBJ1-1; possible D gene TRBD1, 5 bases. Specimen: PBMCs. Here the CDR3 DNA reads TGTGCCAGCAGCTTGCAGGGTTCGAACACTGAAGCTTTCTTT. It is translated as CASSLQGSNTEAFF.